What follows is one TCR beta chain and its context. The data were taken from a study of shared clonotypes between healthy human individuals. Method: immunoSEQ multiplex PCR; TCRdb's copy keeps in-frame clones and lacks some. Altogether millions of clones are present, over 85% being singletons, with the ten largest covering under 0.45%. This CDR3 has 15 amino acids. Deletions cut 5 bases from V and 2 bases from J, with 16 bases between. Germline V gene sequence: CDR1 SGHTA, CDR2 FQGNSA. Healthy HIV-negative adults with no recent acute infections or vaccinations were recruited as donors. V gene TRBV7-2 combines with J gene TRBJ2-7; a possible D gene is TRBD2 (7 bases). The clonotype originates from a man aged 18 to 35 in good health. Some clones in this sample may be carry-over from other donors' samples. Sequencing input: naive CD4+ T cells from PBMCs. Subset here: CD45RA+ positively selected. The CDR3 region is CASSPRGGLPYEQYF. The DNA for the CDR3 is TGTGCCAGCAGCCCGAGGGGGGGTCTCCCCTACGAGCAGTACTTC.